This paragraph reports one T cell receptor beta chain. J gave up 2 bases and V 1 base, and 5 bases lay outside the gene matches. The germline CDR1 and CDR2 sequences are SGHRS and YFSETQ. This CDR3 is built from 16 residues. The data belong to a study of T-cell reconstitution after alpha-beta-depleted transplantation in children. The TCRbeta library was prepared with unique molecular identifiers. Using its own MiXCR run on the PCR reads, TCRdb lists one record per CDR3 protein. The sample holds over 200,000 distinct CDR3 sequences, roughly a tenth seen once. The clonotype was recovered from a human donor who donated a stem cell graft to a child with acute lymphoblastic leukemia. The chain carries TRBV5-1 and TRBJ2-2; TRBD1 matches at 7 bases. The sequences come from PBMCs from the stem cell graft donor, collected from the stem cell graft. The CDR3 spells CASSLQGEPNTGELFF. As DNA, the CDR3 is TGCGCCAGCAGCTTGCAGGGGGAACCTAACACCGGGGAGCTGTTTTTT.